The rows below give T cell receptor beta chains drawn from one sample of a study of OX40 agonist ivuxolimab in advanced cancers. Measured with immunoSEQ multiplex PCR; TCRdb has only the in-frame clones, and not every one. This sample has some 95,000 clones, with roughly 84% found just once. The source was CD4+ or CD8+ T cells sorted from blood, collected in a trial of the OX40 agonist ivuxolimab. The origin of the receptors is an adult with an advanced solid tumor such as melanoma, head and neck, liver or kidney cancer. Both conserved end residues are part of each CDR3. The D gene is left open where the match is weak. Clone size is stated in some rows and not others, as once, few, many or a class when expanded.

len,abundance,d_gene,v_gene,j_gene,CDR3nt,CDR3aa
15,-,-,TRBV7-8,TRBJ1-1,TGTGCCAGCAGCTTAGCTCAGGGTTTGAACACTGAAGCTTTCTTT,CASSLAQGLNTEAFF
13,few,-,TRBV2,TRBJ2-5,TGTGCCAGCAAAGAGCGAGAGGAAGAGACCCAGTACTTC,CASKEREEETQYF
15,few,TRBD2,TRBV7-6,TRBJ2-1,TGTGCCAGCAGCTTAGGTTCCGCGGGAGGGGTTGAGCAGTTCTTC,CASSLGSAGGVEQFF
14,-,-,TRBV6-6,TRBJ2-7,TGTGCCAGCAGTTACGGTCCGACAGCCTACGAGCAGTACTTC,CASSYGPTAYEQYF
13,-,-,TRBV7-6,TRBJ2-3,TGTGCCAGCAGCTTAGAACGCGTAGATACGCAGTATTTT,CASSLERVDTQYF
12,-,-,TRBV30,TRBJ1-1,TGTGCCTGGACCCAGACGGGCACTGAAGCTTTCTTT,CAWTQTGTEAFF
14,-,-,TRBV28,TRBJ2-1,TGTGCCAGCAGTGCAACAGGACCCTACAATGAGCAGTTCTTC,CASSATGPYNEQFF
16,few,-,TRBV19,TRBJ2-3,TGTGCCAGTAGTATAGTTAACCGACTTAGCACAGATACGCAGTATTTT,CASSIVNRLSTDTQYF
15,few,TRBD1,TRBV2,TRBJ1-5,TGTGCCAGCAGTATGACAGGGGGCAGCAGACAGCCCCAGCATTTT,CASSMTGGSRQPQHF
15,-,TRBD2,TRBV4-1,TRBJ2-1,TGCGCCAGCAATAAGGAACTAGCGGCCTACAATGAGCAGTTCTTC,CASNKELAAYNEQFF
14,-,TRBD2,TRBV27,TRBJ2-2,TGTGCCAGCAGACGTCGACTAGCTACCGGGGAGCTGTTTTTT,CASRRRLATGELFF
15,-,TRBD2,TRBV5-1,TRBJ2-1,TGCGCCAGCAGCTTACTAGCGGGAGATTTTCGAGAGCAGTTCTTC,CASSLLAGDFREQFF
17,-,TRBD2,TRBV25-1,TRBJ2-1,TGTGCCAGCAGTGACTCCCTAGGAGCGGGAGAAGGCAATGAGCAGTTCTTC,CASSDSLGAGEGNEQFF
16,once,-,TRBV28,TRBJ2-2,TGTGCCAGCAGACATCCCCGGGGATCGAACACCGGGGAGCTGTTTTTT,CASRHPRGSNTGELFF
14,-,TRBD1,TRBV6-5,TRBJ1-2,TGTGCCAGCAGAGGGACAGGGGCCAACTATGGCTACACCTTC,CASRGTGANYGYTF
16,-,-,TRBV7-8,TRBJ1-2,TGTGCCAGCAGCTCAGGCCCGCGGCGCAGGGAGAGTGGCTACACCTTC,CASSSGPRRRESGYTF
15,-,TRBD1,TRBV6-6,TRBJ2-1,TGTGCCAGCAGTTACCTGCCAGGGGGCATGAATGAGCAGTTCTTC,CASSYLPGGMNEQFF
15,-,-,TRBV28,TRBJ2-2,TGTGCCAGCAGTCTGACTAGTGGGAGTCTCCGGGAGCTGTTTTTT,CASSLTSGSLRELFF
13,once,-,TRBV6-5,TRBJ2-4,TGTGCCAGCAGGACATTAGCCAAAAACATTCAGTACTTC,CASRTLAKNIQYF
15,-,-,TRBV5-1,TRBJ2-3,TGCGCCAGCAGCTACAGGGAGGGGGGCACAGATACGCAGTATTTT,CASSYREGGTDTQYF
13,-,TRBD1,TRBV28,TRBJ1-1,TGTGCCAGCAGTTTACCAGGACAGGATGAAGCTTTCTTT,CASSLPGQDEAFF
17,-,TRBD1,TRBV6-1,TRBJ2-2,TGTGCCAGCAGTGAAGCTCCACAGGGGGCGAACACCGGGGAGCTGTTTTTT,CASSEAPQGANTGELFF
19,-,-,TRBV11-3,TRBJ2-2,TGTGCCAGCAGCCAACCTAGGACGCGCACCCTTATTAACACCGGGGAGCTGTTTTTT,CASSQPRTRTLINTGELFF
16,once,-,TRBV7-2,TRBJ2-5,TGTGCCAGCAGCTTAGATCTGGTGGGAGCCCAAGAGACCCAGTACTTC,CASSLDLVGAQETQYF
13,-,-,TRBV4-1,TRBJ2-3,TGCGCCAGCAGCCACCCCGTGTTCGATACGCAGTATTTT,CASSHPVFDTQYF